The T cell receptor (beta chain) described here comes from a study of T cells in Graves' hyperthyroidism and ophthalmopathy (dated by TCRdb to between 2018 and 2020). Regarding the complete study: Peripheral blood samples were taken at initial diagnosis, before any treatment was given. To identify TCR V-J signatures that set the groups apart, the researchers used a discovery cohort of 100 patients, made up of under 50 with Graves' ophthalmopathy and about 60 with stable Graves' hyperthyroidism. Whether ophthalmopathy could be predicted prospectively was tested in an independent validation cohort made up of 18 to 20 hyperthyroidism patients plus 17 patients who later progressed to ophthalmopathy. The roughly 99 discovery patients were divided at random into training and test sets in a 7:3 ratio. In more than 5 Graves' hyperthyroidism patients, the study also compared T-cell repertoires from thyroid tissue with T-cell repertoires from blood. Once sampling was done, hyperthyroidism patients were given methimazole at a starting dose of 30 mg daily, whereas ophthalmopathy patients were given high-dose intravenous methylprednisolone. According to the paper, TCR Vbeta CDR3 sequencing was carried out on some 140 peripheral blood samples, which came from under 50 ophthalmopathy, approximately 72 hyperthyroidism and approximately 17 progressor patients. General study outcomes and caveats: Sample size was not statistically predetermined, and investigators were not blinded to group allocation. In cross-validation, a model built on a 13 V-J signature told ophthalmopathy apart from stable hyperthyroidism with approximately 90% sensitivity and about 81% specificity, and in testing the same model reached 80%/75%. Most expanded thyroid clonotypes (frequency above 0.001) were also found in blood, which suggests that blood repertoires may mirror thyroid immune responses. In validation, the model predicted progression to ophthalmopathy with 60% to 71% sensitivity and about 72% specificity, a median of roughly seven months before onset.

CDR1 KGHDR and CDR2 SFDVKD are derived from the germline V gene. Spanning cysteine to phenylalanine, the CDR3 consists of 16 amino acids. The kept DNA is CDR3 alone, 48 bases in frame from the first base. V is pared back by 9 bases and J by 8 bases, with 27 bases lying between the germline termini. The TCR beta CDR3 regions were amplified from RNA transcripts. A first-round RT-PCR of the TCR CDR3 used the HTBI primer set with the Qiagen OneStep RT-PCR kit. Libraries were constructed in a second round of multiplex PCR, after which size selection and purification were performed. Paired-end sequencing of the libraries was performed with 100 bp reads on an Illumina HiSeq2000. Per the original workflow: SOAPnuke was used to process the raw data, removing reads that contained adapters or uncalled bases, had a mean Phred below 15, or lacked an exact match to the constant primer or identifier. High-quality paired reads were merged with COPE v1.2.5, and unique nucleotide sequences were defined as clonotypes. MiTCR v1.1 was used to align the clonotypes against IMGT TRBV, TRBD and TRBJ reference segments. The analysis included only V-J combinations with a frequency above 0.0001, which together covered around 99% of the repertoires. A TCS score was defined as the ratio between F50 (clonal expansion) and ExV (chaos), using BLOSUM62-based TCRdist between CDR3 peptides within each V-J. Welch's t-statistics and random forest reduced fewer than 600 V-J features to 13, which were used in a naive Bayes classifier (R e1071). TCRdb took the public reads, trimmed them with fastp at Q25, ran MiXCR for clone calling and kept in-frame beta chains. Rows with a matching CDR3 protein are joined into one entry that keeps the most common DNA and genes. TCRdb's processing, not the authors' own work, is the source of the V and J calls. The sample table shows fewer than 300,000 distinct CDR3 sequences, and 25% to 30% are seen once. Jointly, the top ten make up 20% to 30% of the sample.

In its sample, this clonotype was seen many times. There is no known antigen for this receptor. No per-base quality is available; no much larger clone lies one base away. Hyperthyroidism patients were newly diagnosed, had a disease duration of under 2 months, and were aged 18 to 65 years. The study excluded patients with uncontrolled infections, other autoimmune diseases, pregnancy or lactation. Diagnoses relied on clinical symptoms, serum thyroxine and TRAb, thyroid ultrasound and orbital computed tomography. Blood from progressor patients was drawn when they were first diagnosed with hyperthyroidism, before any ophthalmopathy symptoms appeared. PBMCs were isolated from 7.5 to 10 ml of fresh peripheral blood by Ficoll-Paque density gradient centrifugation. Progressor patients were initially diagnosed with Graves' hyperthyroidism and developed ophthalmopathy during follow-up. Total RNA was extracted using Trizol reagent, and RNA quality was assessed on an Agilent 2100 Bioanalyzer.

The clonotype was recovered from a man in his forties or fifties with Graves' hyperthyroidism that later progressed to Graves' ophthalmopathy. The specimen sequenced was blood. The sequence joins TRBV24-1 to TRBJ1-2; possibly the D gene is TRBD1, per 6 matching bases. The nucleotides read TGTGCCACCTCAACTGAGATTTTTGGCACAGGGCAAGGCTACACCTTC. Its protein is CATSTEIFGTGQGYTF.